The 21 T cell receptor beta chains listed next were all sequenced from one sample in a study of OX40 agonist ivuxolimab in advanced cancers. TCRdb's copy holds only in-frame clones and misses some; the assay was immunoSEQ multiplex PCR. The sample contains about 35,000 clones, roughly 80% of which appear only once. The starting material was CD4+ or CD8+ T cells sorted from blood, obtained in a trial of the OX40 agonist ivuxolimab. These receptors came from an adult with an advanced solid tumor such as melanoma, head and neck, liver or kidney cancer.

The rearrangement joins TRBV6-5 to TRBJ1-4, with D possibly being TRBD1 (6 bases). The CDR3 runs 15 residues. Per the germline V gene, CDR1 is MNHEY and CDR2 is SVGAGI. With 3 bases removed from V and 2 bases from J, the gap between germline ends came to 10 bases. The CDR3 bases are TGTGCCAGCAGTTATAGCGGGGGCACTAATGAAAAACTGTTTTTT. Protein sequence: CASSYSGGTNEKLFF.

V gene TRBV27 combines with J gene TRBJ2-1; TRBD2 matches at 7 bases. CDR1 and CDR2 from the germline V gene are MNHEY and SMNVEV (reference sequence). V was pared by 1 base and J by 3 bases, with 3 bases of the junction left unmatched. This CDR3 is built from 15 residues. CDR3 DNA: TGTGCCAGCAGTTTATTTTCGGGGGGCTACAATGAGCAGTTCTTC. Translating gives CASSLFSGGYNEQFF.

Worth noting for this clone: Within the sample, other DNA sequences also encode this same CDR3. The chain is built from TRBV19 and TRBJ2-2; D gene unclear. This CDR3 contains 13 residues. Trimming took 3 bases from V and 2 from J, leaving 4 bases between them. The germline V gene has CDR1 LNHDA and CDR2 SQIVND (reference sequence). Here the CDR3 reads CASSIGNTGELFF. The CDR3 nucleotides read TGTGCCAGTAGTATTGGAAACACCGGGGAGCTGTTTTTT. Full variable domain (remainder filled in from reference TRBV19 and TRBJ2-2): DGGITQSPKYLFRKEGQNVTLSCEQNLNHDAMYWYRQDPGQGLRLIYYSQIVNDFQKGDIAEGYSVSREKKESFPLTVTSAQKNPTAFYLCASSIGNTGELFFGEGSRLTVL.

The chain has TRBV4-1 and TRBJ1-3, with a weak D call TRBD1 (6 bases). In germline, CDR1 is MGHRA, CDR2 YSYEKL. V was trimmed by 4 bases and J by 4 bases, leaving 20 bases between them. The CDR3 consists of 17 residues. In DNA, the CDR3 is TGCGCCAGCAGCCCATATTTTACAGGGACGTCGGGAAACACCATATATTTT. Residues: CASSPYFTGTSGNTIYF.

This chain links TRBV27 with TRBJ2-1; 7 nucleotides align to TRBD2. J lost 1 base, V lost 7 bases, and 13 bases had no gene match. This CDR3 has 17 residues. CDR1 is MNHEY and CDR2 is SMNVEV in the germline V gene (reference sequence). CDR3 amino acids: CASKIGGTTSSYNEQFF. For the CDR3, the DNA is TGTGCCAGCAAGATCGGGGGGACGACATCGTCCTACAATGAGCAGTTCTTC.

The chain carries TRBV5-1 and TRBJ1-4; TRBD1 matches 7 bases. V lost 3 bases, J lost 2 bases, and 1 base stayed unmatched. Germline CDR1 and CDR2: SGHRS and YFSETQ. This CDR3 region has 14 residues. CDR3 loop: CASSWTGTNEKLFF. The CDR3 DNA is TGCGCCAGCAGCTGGACAGGCACTAATGAAAAACTGTTTTTT.

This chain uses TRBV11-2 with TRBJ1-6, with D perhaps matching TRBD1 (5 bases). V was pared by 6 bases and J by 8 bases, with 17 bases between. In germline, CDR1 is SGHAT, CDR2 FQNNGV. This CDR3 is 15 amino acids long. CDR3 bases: TGTGCCAGCAGTCCTTGGGGCAGGGTATATTCACCCCTCCACTTT. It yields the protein CASSPWGRVYSPLHF.

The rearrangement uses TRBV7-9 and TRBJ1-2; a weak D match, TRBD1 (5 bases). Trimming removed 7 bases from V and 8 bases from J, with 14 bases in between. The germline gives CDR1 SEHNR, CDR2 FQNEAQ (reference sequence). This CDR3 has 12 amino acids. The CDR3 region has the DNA TGTGCCAGCATGGGACGGTCATTAGGCTACACCTTC. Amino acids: CASMGRSLGYTF.

The CDR3 nucleotides read TGTGCCAGCAGCTTAGGAGTAGGCGGGGGGGCTGGTGAGCAGTTCTTC. This sequence encodes CASSLGVGGGAGEQFF. This sequence joins TRBV7-2 and TRBJ2-1, with TRBD2 matching over 9 bases. V trimming: 1 base; J trimming: 9 bases; junction bases outside the gene matches: 10. The CDR3 sequence is 16 residues long. Per the germline V gene, CDR1 is SGHTA and CDR2 is FQGNSA.

As DNA, the CDR3 is TGCGCCAGCAGCCAAGTAGCGGGAGGGCCTCACAATGAGCAGTTCTTC. It encodes CASSQVAGGPHNEQFF. V usage is TRBV4-1 and J usage is TRBJ2-1, with TRBD2 identical over 11 bases. This CDR3 is built from 16 residues. CDR1 and CDR2 from the germline V gene are MGHRA and YSYEKL. Losses at the gene ends were 1 base for V and 5 bases for J; bases not matched to a gene: 4.

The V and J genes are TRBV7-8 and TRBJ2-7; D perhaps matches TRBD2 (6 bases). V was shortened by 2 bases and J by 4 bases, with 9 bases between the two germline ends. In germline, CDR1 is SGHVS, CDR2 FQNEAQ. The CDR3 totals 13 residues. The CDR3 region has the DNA TGTGCCAGCAGCTTACCGGGGGAGTACGAGCAGTACTTC. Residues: CASSLPGEYEQYF.

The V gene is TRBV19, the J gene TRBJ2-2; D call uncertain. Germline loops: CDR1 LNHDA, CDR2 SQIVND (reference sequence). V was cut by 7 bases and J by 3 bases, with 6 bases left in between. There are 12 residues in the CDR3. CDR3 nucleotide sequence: TGTGCCAGTACCCCTGACACCGGGGAGCTGTTTTTT. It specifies CASTPDTGELFF.

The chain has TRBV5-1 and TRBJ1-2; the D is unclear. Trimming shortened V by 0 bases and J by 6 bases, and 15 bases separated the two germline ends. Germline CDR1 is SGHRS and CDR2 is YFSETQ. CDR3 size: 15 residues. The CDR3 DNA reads TGCGCCAGCAGCTTGGTCCCTGGGGTCCAGGATGGCTACACCTTC. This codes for CASSLVPGVQDGYTF.

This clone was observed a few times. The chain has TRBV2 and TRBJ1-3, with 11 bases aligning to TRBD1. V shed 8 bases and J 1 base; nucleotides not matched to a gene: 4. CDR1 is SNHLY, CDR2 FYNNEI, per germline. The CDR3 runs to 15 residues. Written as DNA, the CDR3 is TGTGCCAGCCCCGGACAGGGGGCTTCTGGAAACACCATATATTTT. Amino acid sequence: CASPGQGASGNTIYF.

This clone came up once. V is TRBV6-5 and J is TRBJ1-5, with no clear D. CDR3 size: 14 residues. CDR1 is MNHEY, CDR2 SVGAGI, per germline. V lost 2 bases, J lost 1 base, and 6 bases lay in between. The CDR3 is CASSYDESNQPQHF. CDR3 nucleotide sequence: TGTGCCAGCAGTTACGATGAGAGCAATCAGCCCCAGCATTTT.

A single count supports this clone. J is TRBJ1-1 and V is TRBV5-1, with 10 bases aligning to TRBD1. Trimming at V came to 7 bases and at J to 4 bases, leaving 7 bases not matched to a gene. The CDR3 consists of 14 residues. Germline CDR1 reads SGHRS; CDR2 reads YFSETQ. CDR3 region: CASQMGTGVTEAFF. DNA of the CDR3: TGCGCCAGCCAAATGGGGACAGGGGTCACTGAAGCTTTCTTT.

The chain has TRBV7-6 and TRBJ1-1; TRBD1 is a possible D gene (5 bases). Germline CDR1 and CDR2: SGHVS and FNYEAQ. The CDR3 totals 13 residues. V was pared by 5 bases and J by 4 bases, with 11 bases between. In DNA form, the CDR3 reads TGTGCCAGCAGCCACGGGGCGGGCACTGAAGCTTTCTTT. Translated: CASSHGAGTEAFF.

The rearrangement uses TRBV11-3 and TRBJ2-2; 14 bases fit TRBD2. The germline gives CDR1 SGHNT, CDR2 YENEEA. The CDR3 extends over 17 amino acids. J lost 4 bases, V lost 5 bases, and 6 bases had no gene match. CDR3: CASSLGLAGDSTGELFF. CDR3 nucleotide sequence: TGTGCCAGCAGCCTGGGACTAGCGGGAGATAGCACCGGGGAGCTGTTTTTT.

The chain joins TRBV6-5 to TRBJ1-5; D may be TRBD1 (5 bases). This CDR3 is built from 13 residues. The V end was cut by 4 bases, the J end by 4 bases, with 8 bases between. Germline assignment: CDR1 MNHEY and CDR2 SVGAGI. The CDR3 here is CASSSQGNQPQHF. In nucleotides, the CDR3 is TGTGCCAGCAGTTCGCAGGGTAATCAGCCCCAGCATTTT.

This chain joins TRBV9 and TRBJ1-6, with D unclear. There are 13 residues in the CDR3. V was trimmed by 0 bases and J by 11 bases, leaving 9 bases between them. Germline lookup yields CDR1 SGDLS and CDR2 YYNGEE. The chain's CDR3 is CASSVDGFPPLHF. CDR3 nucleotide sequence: TGTGCCAGCAGCGTAGATGGGTTCCCACCCCTCCACTTT.

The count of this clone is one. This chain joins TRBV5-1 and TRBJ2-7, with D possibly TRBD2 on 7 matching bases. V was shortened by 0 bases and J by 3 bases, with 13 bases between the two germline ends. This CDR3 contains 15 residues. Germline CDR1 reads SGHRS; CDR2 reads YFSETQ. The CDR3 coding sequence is TGCGCCAGCAGCTTGGACGGGGGGCTTAACTACGAGCAGTACTTC. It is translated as CASSLDGGLNYEQYF. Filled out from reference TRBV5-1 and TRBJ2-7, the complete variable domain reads KAGVTQTPRYLIKTRGQQVTLSCSPISGHRSVSWYQQTPGQGLQFLFEYFSETQRNKGNFPGRFSGRQFSNSRSEMNVSTLELGDSALYLCASSLDGGLNYEQYFGPGTRLTVT.